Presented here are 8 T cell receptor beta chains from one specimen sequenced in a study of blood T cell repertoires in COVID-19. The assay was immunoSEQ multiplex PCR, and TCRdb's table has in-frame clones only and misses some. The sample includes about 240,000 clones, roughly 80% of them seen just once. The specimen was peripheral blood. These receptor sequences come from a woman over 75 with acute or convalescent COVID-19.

The CDR3 nucleotides read TGTGCCAGCAGCCCCCTCCTCAGGAGGCCCGATCAGCCCCAGCATTTT. Translated, it gives CASSPLLRRPDQPQHF. This chain joins TRBV13 and TRBJ1-5; D is unresolved. Germline V gene data show CDR1 as PRHDT and CDR2 as FYEKMQ (reference sequence). CDR3 length equals 16 residues. Trimming shortened V by 5 bases and J by 5 bases, and 19 bases separated the two germline ends.

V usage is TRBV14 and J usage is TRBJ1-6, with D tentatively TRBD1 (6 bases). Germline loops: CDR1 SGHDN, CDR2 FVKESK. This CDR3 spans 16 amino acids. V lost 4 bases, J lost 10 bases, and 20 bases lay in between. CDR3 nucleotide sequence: TGTGCCAGCAGCCCCCGAACCCGGGACAATCGATCACCCCTCCACTTT. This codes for CASSPRTRDNRSPLHF.

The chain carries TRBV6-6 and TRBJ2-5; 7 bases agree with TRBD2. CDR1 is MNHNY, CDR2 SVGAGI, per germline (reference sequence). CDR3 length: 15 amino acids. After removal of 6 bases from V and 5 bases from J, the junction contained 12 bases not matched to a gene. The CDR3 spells CASSRAPAGGETQYF. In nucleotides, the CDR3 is TGTGCCAGCAGCCGGGCTCCCGCCGGGGGGGAGACCCAGTACTTC.

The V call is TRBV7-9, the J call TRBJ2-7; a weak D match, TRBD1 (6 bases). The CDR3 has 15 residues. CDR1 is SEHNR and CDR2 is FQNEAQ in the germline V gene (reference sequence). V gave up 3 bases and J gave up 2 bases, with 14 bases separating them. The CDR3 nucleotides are TGTGCCAGCAGCTTCCCGGGACAAGGGACCTACGAGCAGTACTTC. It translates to CASSFPGQGTYEQYF.

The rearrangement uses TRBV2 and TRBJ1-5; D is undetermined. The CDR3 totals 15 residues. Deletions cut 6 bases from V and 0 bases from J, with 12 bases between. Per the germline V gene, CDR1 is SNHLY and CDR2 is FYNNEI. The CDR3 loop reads CASRYPGYSNQPQHF. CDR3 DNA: TGTGCCAGCAGATACCCGGGGTATAGCAATCAGCCCCAGCATTTT.

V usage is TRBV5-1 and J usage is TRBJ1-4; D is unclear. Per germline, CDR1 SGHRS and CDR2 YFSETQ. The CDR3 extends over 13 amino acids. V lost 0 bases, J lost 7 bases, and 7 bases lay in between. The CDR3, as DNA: TGCGCCAGCAGCTTGGGAGATGGTGAAAAACTGTTTTTT. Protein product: CASSLGDGEKLFF. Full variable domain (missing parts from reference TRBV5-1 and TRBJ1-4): KAGVTQTPRYLIKTRGQQVTLSCSPISGHRSVSWYQQTPGQGLQFLFEYFSETQRNKGNFPGRFSGRQFSNSRSEMNVSTLELGDSALYLCASSLGDGEKLFFGSGTQLSVL.

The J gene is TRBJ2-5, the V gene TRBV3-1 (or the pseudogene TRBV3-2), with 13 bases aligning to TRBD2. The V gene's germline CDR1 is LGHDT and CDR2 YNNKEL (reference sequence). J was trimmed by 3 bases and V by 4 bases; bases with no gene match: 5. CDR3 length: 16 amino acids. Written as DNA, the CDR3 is TGTGCCAGCAGCCCGCCGGGGACTAGCGGGGAAGAGACCCAGTACTTC. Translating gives CASSPPGTSGEETQYF.

CDR3 sequence reads: CASSHRDSRYTGELFF. The CDR3 DNA sequence: TGCGCCAGCAGCCATCGGGACAGCCGTTACACCGGGGAGCTGTTTTTT. This chain links TRBV4-1 with TRBJ2-2, with 7 bases that match TRBD1. Per the germline V gene, CDR1 is MGHRA and CDR2 is YSYEKL. Germline trimming cut 3 bases from V and 3 bases from J; bases unmatched to any gene: 7. CDR3 size: 16 residues.